This T cell receptor (beta chain) was identified during a study of T cell responses to AZD1222 COVID-19 vaccine. Assay used: immunoSEQ multiplex PCR; TCRdb lists only in-frame clones, some missing. The sample has 110,000 to 150,000 clones, 89% seen once. The CDR3 runs to 15 residues. V lost 6 bases, J lost 0 bases, and 15 bases lay in between. CDR1 LNHDA and CDR2 SQIVND come from the germline V gene (reference sequence). The V gene is TRBV19, the J gene TRBJ2-7, with D perhaps matching TRBD1 or TRBD2 (5 bases each). This material consisted of peripheral blood, taken on day 0 of AZD1222 vaccination. The sequence was obtained from an adult in good health. The CDR3 coding sequence is TGTGCCAGTAGACCCGGGGCAGGTTCCTCCTACGAGCAGTACTTC. Amino acids: CASRPGAGSSYEQYF. Supplemented by reference TRBV19 and TRBJ2-7, the full variable domain reads DGGITQSPKYLFRKEGQNVTLSCEQNLNHDAMYWYRQDPGQGLRLIYYSQIVNDFQKGDIAEGYSVSREKKESFPLTVTSAQKNPTAFYLCASRPGAGSSYEQYFGPGTRLTVT.